One and the same sample provided the 9 T cell receptor beta chains below, sequenced in a study of blood T cell repertoires in COVID-19. Clones were read by immunoSEQ multiplex PCR, and TCRdb kept only the in-frame ones, dropping some. Of over 200,000 clones listed, 75% to 90% were seen once; the top ten hold less than 7.5%. Sequenced material: peripheral blood. These receptors were taken from a man between 60 and 75 years old who had recovered from COVID-19.

The genes are TRBV15 and TRBJ1-4; 9 bases align to TRBD1. The CDR3 extends over 16 amino acids. Germline V gene data show CDR1 as LNHNV and CDR2 as YYDKDF (reference sequence). V shed 3 bases, J shed 7 bases, and the junction held 9 bases outside the gene matches. CDR3 amino acids: CATSRDPGQGGEKLFF. CDR3 DNA sequence: TGTGCCACCAGCAGGGACCCGGGACAGGGCGGTGAAAAACTGTTTTTT.

The chain employs TRBV27 and TRBJ2-7; TRBD1 matches at 7 bases. The germline V gene encodes CDR1 MNHEY and CDR2 SMNVEV (reference sequence). V gave up 7 bases and J gave up 10 bases; unmatched junction bases: 16. The CDR3 consists of 14 residues. The CDR3 bases are TGTGCCAGCACCTCCTTGACAGGGAGATTTGAACAGTACTTC. Its protein product is CASTSLTGRFEQYF.

The chain employs TRBV10-3 and TRBJ1-6; D not certain. This CDR3 has 15 amino acids. Between the trimmed V and J ends, which lost 0 bases and 4 bases, there was a span of 7 bases. From germline, CDR1 is ENHRY and CDR2 SYGVKD. For the CDR3, the DNA is TGTGCCATCAGTGAGTCGGGAGGATATAATTCACCCCTCCACTTT. As protein: CAISESGGYNSPLHF.

The chain has TRBV7-9 and TRBJ2-3; no definite D call. Germline V gene data show CDR1 as SEHNR and CDR2 as FQNEAQ (reference sequence). The CDR3 is 12 amino acids. Trimming shortened V by 2 bases and J by 4 bases, and 4 bases separated the two germline ends. The CDR3 is CASSLLADTQYF. CDR3 nucleotides: TGTGCCAGCAGCTTATTAGCAGATACGCAGTATTTT.

This clone was detected once. The rearrangement uses TRBV19 and TRBJ1-5; D is ambiguous. Deletions cut 4 bases from V and 4 bases from J, with 11 bases between. Germline CDR1 is LNHDA and CDR2 is SQIVND (reference sequence). The CDR3 runs 14 residues. CDR3 region: CASSSGLRNQPQHF. The CDR3 bases are TGTGCCAGTAGTAGTGGTCTGAGGAATCAGCCCCAGCATTTT.

The J gene is TRBJ2-5, the V gene TRBV3-1 (or the pseudogene TRBV3-2), with 9 bases lining up with TRBD1. The V segment lost 0 bases and the J segment 4 bases; nucleotides outside the gene matches: 3. The CDR3 consists of 15 residues. CDR1 and CDR2 from the germline V gene are LGHDT and YNNKEL (reference sequence). CDR3 nucleotides: TGTGCCAGCAGCCAAGAGGACAGGGGAGGAGAGACCCAGTACTTC. Protein product: CASSQEDRGGETQYF.

This clone was counted a single time. The chain combines TRBV6-5 with TRBJ2-7, with 7 bases aligning to TRBD1. The CDR3 loop spans 12 amino acids. Germline trimming cut 7 bases from V and 2 bases from J; bases unmatched to any gene: 2. CDR1 is MNHEY, CDR2 SVGAGI, per germline. CDR3 coding DNA: TGTGCCAGCAAACAGGGGCCCTACGAGCAGTACTTC. It yields the protein CASKQGPYEQYF.

The V gene is TRBV27, the J gene TRBJ1-2, with 10 nucleotides matching TRBD1. Germline CDR1 and CDR2: MNHEY and SMNVEV (reference sequence). Trimming cost V 6 bases and J 4 bases; bases outside gene matches: 11. The CDR3 spans 16 residues. CDR3 coding DNA: TGTGCCAGCAGCCCCGAGTGGACAGGGGGAACCTATGGCTACACCTTC. Translating it yields CASSPEWTGGTYGYTF.

The chain joins TRBV19 to TRBJ2-3, with 10 nucleotides matching TRBD1. Germline values: CDR1 LNHDA, CDR2 SQIVND (reference sequence). With V trimmed by 4 bases and J by 4 bases, 8 bases remained unmatched. The CDR3 runs to 16 residues. The CDR3 here is CASSNRDRGFADTQYF. Here the CDR3 DNA reads TGTGCCAGTAGTAACCGGGACAGGGGTTTTGCAGATACGCAGTATTTT. Together with reference TRBV19 and TRBJ2-3, the CDR3 gives the full variable domain: DGGITQSPKYLFRKEGQNVTLSCEQNLNHDAMYWYRQDPGQGLRLIYYSQIVNDFQKGDIAEGYSVSREKKESFPLTVTSAQKNPTAFYLCASSNRDRGFADTQYFGPGTRLTVL.